This TCR beta chain came from a study of blood T cell repertoires in COVID-19. Overall study context: From the United States, Italy and Spain came samples of acute and convalescent COVID-19.

Germline CDR1 KGHDR, CDR2 SFDVKD. V trimming: 5 bases; J trimming: 3 bases; junction bases outside the gene matches: 8. The CDR3 runs to 16 residues. Original processing methods: Quantification of nucleated cells was approximated via reference gene primer amplification. Using immunoSEQ multiplex PCR, the repertoire was profiled, and TCRdb retains in-frame clones only, with some absent. The DNA was the basis for D and trimming; V, J and clone size are from that table. This table holds 200,000 to 250,000 clones, about four fifths found once. Membership in each cohort depended on participant-reported clinical history.

This chain connects TRBV24-1 to TRBJ2-3; TRBD1 matches at 9 bases. The origin of this receptor is a man in his 60s who had recovered from COVID-19. The material sequenced was PBMCs or T cells enriched from blood (not recorded which). This CDR3 reads CATSGKMGQGTDTQYF. CDR3 DNA: TGTGCCACCAGTGGGAAAATGGGACAGGGTACAGATACGCAGTATTTT.